A single sample is the source of the 24 T cell receptor beta chains below, sequenced in a study of T cell responses to AZD1222 COVID-19 vaccine. The assay was immunoSEQ multiplex PCR, and TCRdb's table has in-frame clones only and misses some. The table has around 150,000 clones, 88% seen once; the top ten hold about 4.5%. The sample here was peripheral blood, taken 28 days after the second AZD1222 dose. These receptor sequences come from an adult who received the AZD1222 COVID-19 vaccine.

This chain joins TRBV6-5 and TRBJ2-2, with D unresolved. Germline CDR1 is MNHEY and CDR2 is SVGAGI. Between the trimmed V and J ends, which lost 1 base and 1 base, there was a span of 7 bases. This CDR3 spans 15 amino acids. CDR3 loop: CASSYYRRNTGELFF. The CDR3, as DNA: TGTGCCAGCAGTTACTATCGAAGGAACACCGGGGAGCTGTTTTTT.

The chain recombines TRBV2 with TRBJ1-1; D is uncertain. Trimming removed 7 bases at V and 4 bases at J, with 13 bases between. This CDR3 contains 13 residues. CDR1 is SNHLY and CDR2 is FYNNEI in the germline V gene. This chain's CDR3 is CASTRKVGTEAFF. The CDR3 DNA follows: TGTGCCAGCACCAGAAAGGTGGGCACTGAAGCTTTCTTT.

The chain links TRBV7-2 to TRBJ1-1, with D maybe TRBD1 (5 bases). The CDR3 is 14 residues long. V was shortened by 4 bases and J by 3 bases, with 12 bases between the two germline ends. The germline gives CDR1 SGHTA, CDR2 FQGNSA. CDR3 sequence reads: CASSSPSTDTEAFF. The CDR3, as DNA: TGTGCCAGCAGCTCGCCGTCGACAGACACTGAAGCTTTCTTT.

The V call is TRBV6-5, the J call TRBJ1-4, with 7 bases fitting TRBD1. Germline values: CDR1 MNHEY, CDR2 SVGAGI. The junction had 7 bases not matched to a gene; V was cut back by 2 bases and J by 7 bases. The CDR3 has 15 residues. Here the CDR3 DNA reads TGTGCCAGCAGTTACGTACGCCAGGGGGGTGAAAAACTGTTTTTT. It is translated as CASSYVRQGGEKLFF.

The chain links TRBV19 to TRBJ1-2; 7 nucleotides align to TRBD1. CDR1 is LNHDA and CDR2 is SQIVND in the germline V gene (reference sequence). The length of the CDR3 is 14 residues. After removal of 7 bases from V and 5 bases from J, the junction contained 10 bases not matched to a gene. The CDR3 region is CASTKGGDLYGYTF. DNA for the CDR3: TGTGCCAGTACGAAAGGGGGCGACTTGTATGGCTACACCTTC.

The CDR3 coding sequence is TGTGCCAGCAGCTTGATGCTAGCGGGGGTAGTAAATGAGCAGTTCTTC. As protein: CASSLMLAGVVNEQFF. The chain links TRBV5-4 to TRBJ2-1; 10 positions agree with TRBD2. V shed 1 base, J shed 7 bases, and the junction held 8 bases outside the gene matches. Germline lookup yields CDR1 SGHNT and CDR2 YYREEE (reference sequence). The CDR3 covers 16 residues.

Remarks on this clone: Relative to the germline gene, one junction end is altered; a read error may explain this. The chain carries TRBV4-3 and TRBJ1-3; D is ambiguous. From germline, CDR1 is LGHNA and CDR2 YSLEER. This CDR3 region has 17 residues. This chain's CDR3 is CASSQDPDFGFRKHHIF. Here the CDR3 DNA reads TGCGCCAGCAGCCAAGATCCGGATTTCGGGTTTCGGAAACACCATATATTT.

Here the CDR3 reads CASSEQAAGGGYTF. Here the CDR3 DNA reads TGTGCCAGCAGTGAGCAGGCGGCAGGGGGCGGCTACACCTTC. The chain combines TRBV6-1 with TRBJ1-2; the match to TRBD1 covers 8 bases. The junction had 8 bases not matched to a gene; V was cut back by 3 bases and J by 8 bases. This CDR3 has 14 residues. CDR1 is MNHNS, CDR2 SASEGT, per germline.

This clone was observed a handful of times. The chain links TRBV7-2 to TRBJ2-1, with D perhaps TRBD1 (5 bases). The CDR3 is 14 residues long. V was cut by 5 bases and J by 5 bases, with 13 bases left in between. Looked up from germline, CDR1 is SGHTA and CDR2 is FQGNSA. CDR3 DNA sequence: TGTGCCAGCAGCGTCGACAGTTTTGACAATGAGCAGTTCTTC. As protein: CASSVDSFDNEQFF.

The chain combines TRBV24-1 with TRBJ2-1; 7 bases fit TRBD2. This CDR3 spans 12 amino acids. V lost 6 bases to trimming and J lost 6 bases; unmatched junction nucleotides: 1. Germline lookup yields CDR1 KGHDR and CDR2 SFDVKD. As DNA, the CDR3 is TGTGCCACCAGTCCGGGGGGCAATGAGCAGTTCTTC. Translating it yields CATSPGGNEQFF.

V is TRBV2 and J is TRBJ1-5; TRBD1 might be the D (6 bases). This CDR3 is built from 14 residues. CDR1 SNHLY and CDR2 FYNNEI come from the germline V gene. With 6 bases removed from V and 6 bases from J, the gap between germline ends came to 15 bases. The CDR3 loop reads CASRTSGAGQPQHF. CDR3 sequence (DNA): TGTGCCAGCAGGACCTCGGGGGCGGGTCAGCCCCAGCATTTT.

The count of this clone is one. CDR3 bases: TGTGCCAGCAGCTTGGGGACAGGGCCCAAATCACCCCTCCACTTT. Translating it yields CASSLGTGPKSPLHF. The J gene is TRBJ1-6, the V gene TRBV5-6; 8 nucleotides align to TRBD1. The germline gives CDR1 SGHDT, CDR2 YYEEEE. J lost 10 bases, V lost 0 bases, and 6 bases had no gene match. The CDR3 is 15 residues long.

V and J are TRBV18 and TRBJ1-6; TRBD1 aligns across 7 bases. Germline values: CDR1 KGHSH, CDR2 LQKENI. The CDR3 totals 15 residues. V shed 2 bases and J 11 bases; nucleotides not matched to a gene: 9. The CDR3 nucleotides are TGTGCCAGCTCACCAGGACAGGCTCGGGATCCACCCCTCCACTTT. It specifies CASSPGQARDPPLHF.

The CDR3 sequence is CASSSQGVEGYTF. DNA of the CDR3: TGTGCCAGCAGCTCGCAGGGTGTAGAGGGCTACACCTTC. The chain has TRBV5-4 and TRBJ1-2; a possible D gene is TRBD1 (5 bases). With 3 bases removed from V and 8 bases from J, the gap between germline ends came to 14 bases. The CDR3 runs to 13 residues. CDR1 and CDR2 from the germline V gene are SGHNT and YYREEE (reference sequence).

The rearrangement uses TRBV4-2 and TRBJ2-7; D is ambiguous. The CDR3 spans 16 residues. Germline CDR1 is LGHNA and CDR2 is YNFKEQ. V was trimmed by 0 bases and J by 5 bases, leaving 17 bases between them. DNA of the CDR3: TGTGCCAGCAGCCAAGAAGGTTCTGGGCTGACTCACGAGCAGTACTTC. It encodes CASSQEGSGLTHEQYF.

The rearrangement uses TRBV5-4 and TRBJ2-1, with D perhaps matching TRBD1 or TRBD2 (5 bases each). Germline-derived CDR1 and CDR2 are SGHNT and YYREEE (reference sequence). Between the trimmed V and J ends, which lost 5 bases and 0 bases, there was a span of 15 bases. The CDR3 is 16 residues long. The CDR3 sequence is CASRARDPSSYNEQFF. CDR3 coding DNA: TGTGCCAGCAGGGCCCGGGACCCCTCCTCCTACAATGAGCAGTTCTTC.

The chain employs TRBV27 and TRBJ2-3; TRBD2 agrees at 9 bases. V trimming: 1 base; J trimming: 2 bases; junction bases outside the gene matches: 7. In germline, CDR1 is MNHEY, CDR2 SMNVEV (reference sequence). The CDR3 is made up of 17 amino acids. The CDR3 nucleotides are TGTGCCAGCAGTTTATTGGATAGCGGGGGCCCCACAGATACGCAGTATTTT. It codes for CASSLLDSGGPTDTQYF.

The chain recombines TRBV30 with TRBJ1-2, with TRBD1 matching over 7 bases. The CDR3 has 13 amino acids. With 1 base clipped from V and 4 bases from J, the junction kept 3 bases outside the gene matches. The germline gives CDR1 GTSNPN, CDR2 SVGIG (reference sequence). CDR3 nucleotide sequence: TGTGCCTGGAGTGGACAGGGTTTCTATGGCTACACCTTC. Translated, it gives CAWSGQGFYGYTF.

The chain links TRBV27 to TRBJ2-7; perhaps D is TRBD1 or TRBD2 (5 bases each). V lost 0 bases, J lost 3 bases, and 6 bases lay in between. The CDR3 is made up of 13 amino acids. In germline, CDR1 is MNHEY, CDR2 SMNVEV (reference sequence). The CDR3 DNA follows: TGTGCCAGCAGTTTATCGGGGGACTACGAGCAGTACTTC. Translating it yields CASSLSGDYEQYF.

This chain connects TRBV4-2 to TRBJ1-4, with 9 nucleotides matching TRBD1. CDR3 length: 17 residues. With 4 bases clipped from V and 2 bases from J, the junction kept 8 bases outside the gene matches. Looked up from germline, CDR1 is LGHNA and CDR2 is YNFKEQ. The CDR3 coding sequence is TGTGCCAGCAGCCCCGATACCGGGACAGGGACTAATGAAAAACTGTTTTTT. This gives the protein CASSPDTGTGTNEKLFF.

The chain links TRBV28 to TRBJ1-2, with D unclear. The CDR3 is 13 amino acids. The ends were cut back, 4 bases at V and 4 bases at J, with 10 bases in the middle. CDR1 is MDHEN and CDR2 is SYDVKM in the germline V gene. The CDR3 is CASSSPSLYGYTF. The CDR3, as DNA: TGTGCCAGCAGTTCCCCAAGCCTCTATGGCTACACCTTC.

This clone was counted between two and nine times. The chain joins TRBV6-1 to TRBJ1-1, with D perhaps matching TRBD1 (5 bases). Germline-derived CDR1 and CDR2 are MNHNS and SASEGT. The CDR3 is 14 amino acids. V was cut by 3 bases and J by 3 bases, with 11 bases left in between. CDR3 DNA sequence: TGTGCCAGCAGTGAGGGGGGGTGGGACACTGAAGCTTTCTTT. Its protein is CASSEGGWDTEAFF.

The chain couples TRBV18 to TRBJ1-4; 7 bases match TRBD1. Germline assignment: CDR1 KGHSH and CDR2 LQKENI. V was pared by 3 bases and J by 6 bases, with 7 bases of the junction left unmatched. CDR3 length equals 15 residues. The CDR3 loop reads CASSPDRASHEKLFF. In DNA form, the CDR3 reads TGTGCCAGCTCACCCGACAGGGCCAGCCATGAAAAACTGTTTTTT.

The chain carries TRBV6-5 and TRBJ2-2; D is ambiguous. Trimming shortened V by 2 bases and J by 9 bases, and 13 bases separated the two germline ends. This CDR3 contains 14 residues. Germline-derived CDR1 and CDR2 are MNHEY and SVGAGI. CDR3 bases: TGTGCCAGCAGTTACGCCAGGCTGACCCGGGAGCTGTTTTTT. It encodes CASSYARLTRELFF.